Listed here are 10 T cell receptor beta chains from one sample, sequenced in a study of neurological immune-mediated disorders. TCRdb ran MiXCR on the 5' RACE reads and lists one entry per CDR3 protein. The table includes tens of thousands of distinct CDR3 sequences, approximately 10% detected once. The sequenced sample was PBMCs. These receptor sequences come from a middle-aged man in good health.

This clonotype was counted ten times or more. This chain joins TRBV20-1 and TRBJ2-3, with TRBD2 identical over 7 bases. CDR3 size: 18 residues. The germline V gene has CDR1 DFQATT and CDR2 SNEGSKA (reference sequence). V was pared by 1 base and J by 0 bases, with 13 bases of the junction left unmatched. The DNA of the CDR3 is TGCAGTGCTAGAGGGGGCTTAGGGACTAAATCTAGCACAGATACGCAGTATTTT. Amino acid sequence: CSARGGLGTKSSTDTQYF.

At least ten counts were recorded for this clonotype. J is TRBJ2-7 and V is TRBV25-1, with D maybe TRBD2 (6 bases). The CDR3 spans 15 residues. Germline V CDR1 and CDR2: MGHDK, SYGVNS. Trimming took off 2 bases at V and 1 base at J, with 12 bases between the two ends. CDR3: CASSELSSASYEQYF. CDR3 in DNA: TGTGCCAGCAGTGAACTCTCTAGCGCGTCCTACGAGCAGTACTTC.

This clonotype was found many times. CDR3 in amino acids: CATSDSRTNTGELFF. The CDR3 bases are TGTGCCACCAGTGATTCTCGCACTAACACCGGGGAGCTGTTTTTT. The rearrangement uses TRBV24-1 and TRBJ2-2; D gene uncertain. The CDR3 runs 15 residues. CDR1 KGHDR and CDR2 SFDVKD come from the germline V gene. V was pared by 2 bases and J by 2 bases, with 8 bases between.

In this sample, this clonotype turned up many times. The CDR3 DNA sequence: TGCGCCAGCAGCCACCAGGGACCCTACTACGAGCAGTACTTC. This encodes CASSHQGPYYEQYF. The gene calls are TRBV5-1 and TRBJ2-7; perhaps D is TRBD1 or TRBD2 (5 bases each). The germline gives CDR1 SGHRS, CDR2 YFSETQ. The ends were cut back, 4 bases at V and 3 bases at J, with 14 bases in the middle. This CDR3 has 14 amino acids.

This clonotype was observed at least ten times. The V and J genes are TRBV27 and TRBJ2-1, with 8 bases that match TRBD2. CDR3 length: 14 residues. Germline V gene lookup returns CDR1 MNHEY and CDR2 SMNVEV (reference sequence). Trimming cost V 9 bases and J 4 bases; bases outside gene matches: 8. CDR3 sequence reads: CASHIAGIYNEQFF. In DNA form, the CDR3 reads TGTGCCAGTCATATAGCGGGGATATACAATGAGCAGTTCTTC.

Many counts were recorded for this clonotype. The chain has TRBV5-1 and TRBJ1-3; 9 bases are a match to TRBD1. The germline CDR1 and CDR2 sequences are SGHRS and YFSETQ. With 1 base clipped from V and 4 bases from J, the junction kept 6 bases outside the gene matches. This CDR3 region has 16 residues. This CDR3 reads CASSLTGTGSGNTIYF. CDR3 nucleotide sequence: TGCGCCAGCAGCTTGACAGGGACAGGGTCCGGAAACACCATATATTTT.

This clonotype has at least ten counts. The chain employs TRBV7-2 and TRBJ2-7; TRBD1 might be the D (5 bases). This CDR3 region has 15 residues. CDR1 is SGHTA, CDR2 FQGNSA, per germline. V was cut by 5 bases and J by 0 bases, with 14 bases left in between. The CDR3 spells CASSPIPTASYEQYF. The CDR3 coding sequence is TGTGCCAGCAGCCCCATACCGACAGCCTCCTACGAGCAGTACTTC. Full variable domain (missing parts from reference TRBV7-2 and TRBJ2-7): GAGVSQSPSNKVTEKGKDVELRCDPISGHTALYWYRQSLGQGLEFLIYFQGNSAPDKSGLPSDRFSAERTGGSVSTLTIQRTQQEDSAVYLCASSPIPTASYEQYFGPGTRLTVT.

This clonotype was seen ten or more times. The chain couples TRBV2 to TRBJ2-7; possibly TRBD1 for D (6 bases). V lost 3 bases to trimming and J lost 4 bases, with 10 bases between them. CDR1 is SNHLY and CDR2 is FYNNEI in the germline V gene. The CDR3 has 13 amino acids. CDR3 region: CASSDGTIYEQYF. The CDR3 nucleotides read TGTGCCAGCAGTGACGGGACAATTTACGAGCAGTACTTC.

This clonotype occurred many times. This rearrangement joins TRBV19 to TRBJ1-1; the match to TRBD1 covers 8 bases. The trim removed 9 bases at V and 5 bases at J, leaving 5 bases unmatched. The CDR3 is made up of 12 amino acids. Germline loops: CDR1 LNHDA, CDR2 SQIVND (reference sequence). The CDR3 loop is CASHRDRTEAFF. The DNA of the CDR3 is TGTGCCAGCCACAGGGACAGGACTGAAGCTTTCTTT.

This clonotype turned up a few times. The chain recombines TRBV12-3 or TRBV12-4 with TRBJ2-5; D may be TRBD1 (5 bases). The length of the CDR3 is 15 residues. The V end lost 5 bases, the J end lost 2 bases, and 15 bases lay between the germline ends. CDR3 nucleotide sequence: TGTGCCAGCAGTCATCTTAGGACACCACAAGAGACCCAGTACTTC. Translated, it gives CASSHLRTPQETQYF.